A selection of T cell receptor beta chains follows, all from one sample in a study of blood T cell repertoires in COVID-19. The method was immunoSEQ multiplex PCR; TCRdb's version includes in-frame clones alone and lacks a portion of them. The sample includes approximately 260,000 clones, roughly 89% of them seen just once. Source material: peripheral blood. The receptors originated from a man between 50 and 59 years old with acute or convalescent COVID-19. The CDR3 runs from the conserved cysteine through the conserved F or W. A D gene is named only where the DNA matches it firmly. Size is omitted from some rows. Given values are once, few, many or a class for expanded clones.

d_call j_call clone_size v_call cdr3_aa cdr3_nt
TRBD2 TRBJ2-7 . TRBV6-5 CASSYSSGGWKVEYF TGTGCCAGCAGTTACTCTAGCGGGGGATGGAAGGTGGAGTACTTC
. TRBJ1-1 . TRBV2 CASSDNTNTEAFF TGTGCCAGCAGTGATAACACGAACACTGAAGCTTTCTTT
TRBD1 TRBJ1-1 . TRBV19 CATRSSGQGAAEAFF TGTGCCACTAGAAGCTCAGGGCAGGGGGCCGCTGAAGCTTTCTTT
. TRBJ1-1 . TRBV28 CASSYGGLNTEAFF TGTGCCAGCAGTTATGGGGGCCTGAACACTGAAGCTTTCTTT
. TRBJ2-1 . TRBV7-3 CASSSGGQEEQFF TGTGCCAGCAGCTCCGGAGGGCAAGAGGAGCAGTTCTTC
TRBD2 TRBJ2-1 . TRBV19 CASNGGGNPQFYNEQFF TGTGCCAGTAATGGGGGGGGAAATCCTCAATTCTACAATGAGCAGTTCTTC
. TRBJ2-6 . TRBV10-3 CAISGTNTGSGANVLTF TGTGCCATTTCCGGGACAAATACGGGATCTGGGGCCAACGTCCTGACTTTC
TRBD1 TRBJ1-1 few TRBV14 CASSQGRKQGIEAFF TGTGCCAGCAGCCAAGGCCGCAAACAGGGGATTGAAGCTTTCTTT
TRBD2 TRBJ2-2 . TRBV4-1 CASSPQVFTSGRGTGELFF TGCGCCAGCAGCCCCCAGGTTTTTACTAGCGGGCGGGGCACCGGGGAGCTGTTTTTT
. TRBJ2-2 . TRBV30 CAWSVLEGIGELFF TGTGCCTGGAGTGTACTGGAGGGGATCGGGGAGCTGTTTTTT
. TRBJ1-5 . TRBV2 CASSDGAVSNQPQHF TGTGCCAGCAGTGATGGGGCCGTAAGCAATCAGCCCCAGCATTTT
. TRBJ2-3 . TRBV15 CATSRSRLYTDTQYF TGTGCCACCAGCAGATCCCGTCTTTACACAGATACGCAGTATTTT
TRBD1 TRBJ2-3 . TRBV2 CASRLDRTDTQYF TGTGCCAGCAGACTGGACAGGACAGATACGCAGTATTTT
. TRBJ1-5 . TRBV7-2 CASSRQRGNQPQHF TGTGCCAGCAGCAGGCAGAGAGGAAATCAGCCCCAGCATTTT
. TRBJ2-2 . TRBV18 CASSPRRTPNTGELFF TGTGCCAGCTCACCACGCAGGACACCGAACACCGGGGAGCTGTTTTTT
. TRBJ1-1 . TRBV3-1/TRBV3-2 CASSQRVEVEAFF TGTGCCAGCAGCCAGAGGGTAGAGGTAGAAGCTTTCTTT
TRBD2 TRBJ2-5 . TRBV9 CASSVGLAGPPSETQYF TGTGCCAGCAGCGTAGGACTAGCGGGGCCCCCTTCAGAGACCCAGTACTTC
. TRBJ1-6 . TRBV30 CAWSPQFNNSPLHF TGTGCCTGGAGTCCACAATTTAATAATTCACCCCTCCACTTT
. TRBJ1-5 . TRBV19 CASSSQGKQPQHF TGTGCCAGTAGCTCCCAGGGGAAGCAGCCCCAGCATTTT
TRBD2 TRBJ2-2 . TRBV10-1 CASSESQRGPGTGELFF TGCGCCAGCAGTGAGTCCCAGCGGGGGCCGGGCACCGGGGAGCTGTTTTTT
TRBD2 TRBJ2-7 . TRBV15 CATSRPGLAARSYEQYF TGTGCCACCAGCAGACCGGGACTAGCGGCCCGCTCCTACGAGCAGTACTTC
TRBD2 TRBJ2-3 . TRBV7-9 CASRRVPGTSGVDTQYF TGTGCCAGCAGGCGGGTCCCCGGGACTAGCGGGGTGGATACGCAGTATTTT
. TRBJ2-3 . TRBV5-1 CASSLGGPSPSTDTQYF TGCGCCAGCAGCTTGGGGGGGCCTAGTCCTAGCACAGATACGCAGTATTTT
TRBD1 TRBJ2-7 . TRBV10-1 CASSGTGGLLDEQYF TGCGCCAGCAGTGGAACAGGGGGCTTGTTGGACGAGCAGTACTTC
TRBD1 TRBJ1-1 . TRBV5-1 CASSPLRGQGGNTEAFF TGCGCCAGCAGCCCCCTCCGGGGGCAGGGGGGGAACACTGAAGCTTTCTTT
. TRBJ2-3 . TRBV29-1 CSVAEGTDTQYF TGCAGCGTTGCGGAGGGCACAGATACGCAGTATTTT
. TRBJ2-5 once TRBV19 CASSIDRATQYF TGTGCCAGTAGTATAGATAGAGCGACCCAGTACTTC
. TRBJ1-6 . TRBV6-5 CASSNGHNSPLHF TGTGCCAGCAGTAATGGACATAACTCACCCCTCCACTTT
TRBD1 TRBJ1-2 . TRBV5-6 CASSLRGQGPNYGYTF TGTGCCAGCAGCCTCCGGGGACAGGGCCCTAACTATGGCTACACCTTC
. TRBJ1-2 . TRBV3-1/TRBV3-2 CASSQDSVHGYTF TGTGCCAGCAGCCAAGACTCGGTTCACGGCTACACCTTC
TRBD1 TRBJ1-1 . TRBV9 CASSPRTGSNTEAFF TGTGCCAGCAGCCCCCGGACAGGCTCGAACACTGAAGCTTTCTTT
. TRBJ2-2 . TRBV19 CASSIVTITGELFF TGTGCCAGTAGTATAGTAACTATAACCGGGGAGCTGTTTTTT
. TRBJ1-1 once TRBV6-5 CASSYVGGTEAFF TGTGCCAGCAGTTATGTGGGGGGCACTGAAGCTTTCTTT
. TRBJ2-3 . TRBV12-5 CASGLGQSDTQYF TGTGCTAGTGGTTTGGGACAGTCAGATACGCAGTATTTT
. TRBJ1-3 . TRBV3-1/TRBV3-2 CASSQERVSGNTIYF TGTGCCAGCAGCCAAGAGCGCGTCTCTGGAAACACCATATATTTT
. TRBJ1-4 . TRBV2 CASTTVVPGEKLFF TGTGCCAGCACCACCGTGGTCCCGGGGGAAAAACTGTTTTTT
TRBD1 TRBJ2-1 . TRBV5-1 CASTPNWDRVYNEQFF TGCGCCAGCACTCCTAATTGGGACAGGGTCTACAATGAGCAGTTCTTC
TRBD2 TRBJ2-1 . TRBV7-3 CASSSGTSGYNEQFF TGTGCCAGCAGCTCCGGGACTAGCGGGTACAATGAGCAGTTCTTC
TRBD1 TRBJ2-2 . TRBV24-1 CATSDPGGENTGELFF TGTGCCACCAGTGATCCAGGGGGAGAGAACACCGGGGAGCTGTTTTTT
. TRBJ2-3 . TRBV5-4 CASSLTYSSTDTQYF TGTGCCAGCAGCTTGACCTACTCTAGCACAGATACGCAGTATTTT
. TRBJ1-6 once TRBV7-2 CASSPGQQRSPLHF TGTGCCAGCAGCCCCGGACAGCAGCGGTCACCCCTCCACTTT
. TRBJ1-5 . TRBV5-6 CASSSGLRGSTQHF TGTGCCAGCAGCTCGGGACTTCGCGGGTCGACCCAGCATTTT
. TRBJ2-2 . TRBV7-9 CASSPQGRFTGELFF TGTGCCAGCAGCCCTCAGGGCAGGTTCACCGGGGAGCTGTTTTTT
. TRBJ1-2 . TRBV5-5 CASSSTAPYGYTF TGTGCCAGCAGCTCGACAGCCCCCTATGGCTACACCTTC
TRBD1 TRBJ2-7 . TRBV6-5 CASRGQGNSNEQYF TGTGCCAGCAGAGGACAGGGCAACTCCAACGAGCAGTACTTC
TRBD1 TRBJ1-5 once TRBV4-1 CASSQDYGGGPQPQHF TGCGCCAGCAGCCAAGACTACGGAGGGGGCCCTCAGCCCCAGCATTTT
. TRBJ2-7 . TRBV27 CASSPWGGEQYF TGTGCCAGCAGCCCCTGGGGAGGCGAGCAGTACTTC
. TRBJ2-4 . TRBV15 CATSGAGDIQYF TGTGCCACCAGCGGGGCTGGGGACATTCAGTACTTC
. TRBJ1-3 . TRBV29-1 CSVAREVGNTIYF TGCAGCGTTGCCAGGGAAGTTGGAAACACCATATATTTT
. TRBJ1-2 once TRBV2 CASSDPAGLGNSASYGYTF TGTGCCAGCAGTGATCCCGCCGGCCTCGGGAATAGTGCTAGCTATGGCTACACCTTC
. TRBJ2-1 . TRBV6-2/TRBV6-3 CASSYPQEQFF TGTGCCAGCAGTTACCCCCAAGAGCAGTTCTTC
. TRBJ2-1 . TRBV6-5 CASSYSGRAALQFF TGTGCCAGCAGTTACAGTGGCAGGGCTGCCCTGCAGTTCTTC
. TRBJ1-1 . TRBV5-1 CASATGRDTEAFF TGCGCCAGCGCCACCGGGAGGGACACTGAAGCTTTCTTT